The entry below describes one TCR beta chain. Its antigen target is currently unknown. No much larger clone exists at a distance of one base, and base qualities are not known. For sequencing of the TCRbeta CDR3 region, genomic DNA was extracted from the sorted cells. The immunoSEQ Assay was used for sequencing of TCRbeta CDR3 regions. The clones in this table, taken by TCRdb from immuneACCESS, are in-frame only. Not every clone is retained; where verified, under half of the shortfall comes from an unresolved V gene, and the cause of the rest is unknown. In all, the sample holds approximately 54,000 clones, and 75% to 95% of those were seen once. The top ten hold roughly 9.4% of the sample. This sample is part of a study of OX40 agonist ivuxolimab in advanced cancers. About the study as a whole: Ivuxolimab, which targeted the costimulatory receptor OX40 (CD134), was an agonistic, fully human IgG2 monoclonal antibody. Intravenous ivuxolimab was administered to patients every 2 weeks at six dose levels: 0.01, 0.1, 0.3, 1.5, 3 and 10 mg/kg. Of the roughly 52 dose-escalation patients, hepatocellular carcinoma was present in approximately 20, melanoma in roughly 15, renal cell carcinoma in 9 and head and neck cancer in 9. In the dose-escalation cohort, around four fifths of patients were male, and the mean age was around 60 years, with a range of about 23 to 85. Prior anti-PD-1, anti-PD-L1 or anti-CTLA-4 therapy was permitted, and checkpoint inhibitors had been received by roughly 40% of dose-escalation patients. Three dose-escalation patients achieved partial responses, one with hepatocellular carcinoma and two with cutaneous melanoma. Peripheral TCRbeta sequencing was intended to test whether TCR sequence diversity was altered and clonal T-cell expansion was caused by ivuxolimab. The paper describes the monotherapy dose-escalation part (N of about 47 patients) of the phase I trial of ivuxolimab. What the authors observed across the whole study: Low levels of normalized T-cell clonal expansion were also seen in some nonresponding patients. After ivuxolimab, expanded clones were on average more numerous among CD8+ T cells than among CD4+ T cells. At doses of 0.1 to 3.0 mg/kg, clonal expansion of both CD4+ and CD8+ T cells in blood was seen between baseline and week 6. The antigen specificity of the clonally expanded peripheral T cells was not determined. In partial responders in the 0.1-3.0 mg/kg groups, normalized peripheral clonal expansion was found to be among the lowest, especially among CD8+ T cells.

Patients with autoimmune disease history or receiving systemic immunosuppression were excluded from the trial. Peripheral blood for TCR sequencing was collected from all dose cohorts at baseline, on cycle 4 day 1, and on cycle 7 day 1. Samples came from an open-label, multicenter, first-in-human phase I dose-escalation trial of ivuxolimab. Adults with locally advanced or metastatic melanoma, renal cell, hepatocellular, or head and neck squamous cell carcinoma were enrolled in the trial. CD4+ and CD8+ T cells were sorted separately from peripheral blood before TCR sequencing. V loses 0 bases at its end and J loses 2 bases; junction bases beyond the gene matches: 11. The CDR3 covers 19 residues, taking in both the cysteine and the phenylalanine. CDR3 DNA only is kept here, 57 bases in frame from base 1. The germline V gene specifies SGDLS as CDR1 and YYNGEE as CDR2.

The rearranged chain carries TRBV9 and TRBJ2-1; 10 central nucleotides agree with TRBD2. The sequences come from CD4+ or CD8+ T cells sorted from blood, collected in a trial of the OX40 agonist ivuxolimab. The sequence was collected from an adult with an advanced solid tumor such as melanoma, head and neck, liver or kidney cancer. The nucleotide sequence reads TGTGCCAGCAGCGTAGAAGAAACTAGCGGGGCAGCGGCCTACAATGAGCAGTTCTTC. This is translated as CASSVEETSGAAAYNEQFF. When the CDR3 is completed using the reference TRBV9 and TRBJ2-1 genes on either side, the full variable domain is DSGVTQTPKHLITATGQRVTLRCSPRSGDLSVYWYQQSLDQGLQFLIQYYNGEERAKGNILERFSAQQFPDLHSELNLSSLELGDSALYFCASSVEETSGAAAYNEQFFGPGTRLTVL.